A selection of T cell receptor beta chains follows, all from one sample in a study of early T cells in non-severe SARS-CoV-2 infection. TCRdb re-derived calls from the 5' RACE reads in MiXCR, one entry per CDR3 protein. The top ten clones hold approximately 5.7% of a sample with around 32,000 distinct CDR3 sequences, around 5.7% of them seen once. The sample was whole blood. The receptors were sampled from an adult who was a healthcare worker with PCR-confirmed SARS-CoV-2 infection or an uninfected control (not recorded which). Each CDR3 is given with its conserved first and last residue. D genes are given only for firm matches. For some rows the clone size is stated as once, few or many, or as a class when expanded; others skip it.

V	length	size	D	J	CDR3	DNA
TRBV4-3	15	many	TRBD1	TRBJ1-1	CASSLDLTGLLEAFF	TGCGCCAGCAGCCTTGATTTGACAGGGCTTCTTGAAGCTTTCTTT
TRBV30	16	NA	NA	TRBJ1-1	CAWSFGGWGKNTEAFF	TGTGCCTGGAGTTTCGGGGGTTGGGGTAAGAACACTGAAGCTTTCTTT
TRBV6-2/TRBV6-3	17	many	TRBD2	TRBJ2-1	CASSYSTSGGVYNEQFF	TGTGCCAGCAGTTACTCAACTAGCGGGGGCGTCTACAATGAGCAGTTCTTC
TRBV4-3	15	many	NA	TRBJ2-1	CASSQGSRTSNEQFF	TGCGCCAGCAGCCAAGGGTCGCGCACGAGCAATGAGCAGTTCTTC
TRBV6-6	14	many	NA	TRBJ2-7	CASSYSRVGYEQYF	TGTGCCAGCAGTTACTCGAGGGTCGGATACGAGCAGTACTTC
TRBV28	14	few	NA	TRBJ2-1	CASSLARDGNEQFF	TGTGCCAGCAGTTTAGCCCGGGACGGCAATGAGCAGTTCTTC
TRBV20-1	15	NA	TRBD1	TRBJ2-7	CSARDYLQGFYEQYF	TGCAGTGCTAGAGATTACTTACAGGGGTTCTACGAGCAGTACTTC
TRBV4-3	15	NA	TRBD1	TRBJ2-7	CASSQARQGIGEQYF	TGCGCCAGCAGCCAAGCTAGACAGGGTATCGGCGAGCAGTACTTC
TRBV20-1	13	many	TRBD1	TRBJ1-4	CSAPGTAHEKLFF	TGCAGTGCGCCCGGGACAGCCCATGAAAAACTGTTTTTT
TRBV21-1	12	few	NA	TRBJ1-1	CASKWGRTEAFF	TGTGCCAGCAAATGGGGCCGGACTGAAGCTTTCTTT
TRBV18	14	many	NA	TRBJ2-7	CASSQPSKAYEQYF	TGTGCCAGCTCACAGCCTAGCAAAGCCTACGAGCAGTACTTC
TRBV11-2	15	few	NA	TRBJ2-1	CASSLVAGTYNEQFF	TGTGCCAGCAGCTTAGTCGCAGGGACCTACAATGAGCAGTTCTTC
TRBV12-3/TRBV12-4	12	many	NA	TRBJ2-4	CASSLGSVHQYF	TGTGCCAGCAGCTTAGGATCTGTACATCAGTACTTC
TRBV15	15	many	NA	TRBJ2-2	CATSRDAVITGELFF	TGTGCCACCAGCAGAGATGCGGTGATCACCGGGGAGCTGTTTTTT
TRBV4-3	14	many	TRBD1	TRBJ1-2	CASSQDVSGQGYTF	TGCGCCAGCAGCCAAGATGTTTCGGGACAGGGCTACACCTTC
TRBV4-3	16	NA	TRBD1	TRBJ2-5	CASSLRGPPYQETQYF	TGCGCCAGCAGCCTAAGGGGGCCCCCGTACCAAGAGACCCAGTACTTC
TRBV12-5	15	many	NA	TRBJ2-1	CASGLEAGYGGEQFF	TGTGCTAGTGGTTTGGAGGCAGGGTACGGAGGTGAGCAGTTCTTC
TRBV4-3	17	many	NA	TRBJ2-3	CASSHLPTGRGTDTQYF	TGCGCCAGCAGCCACCTACCGACAGGTCGGGGCACAGATACGCAGTATTTT
TRBV12-3/TRBV12-4	15	NA	NA	TRBJ1-5	CASSFRPGVTQPQHF	TGTGCCAGCAGTTTCAGGCCAGGGGTTACTCAGCCCCAGCATTTT
TRBV6-5	12	many	NA	TRBJ1-6	CASRQADSPLHF	TGTGCCAGCAGACAGGCGGATTCACCCCTCCACTTT
TRBV6-6	17	many	TRBD2	TRBJ2-7	CASSRAGTSGGLYEQYF	TGTGCCAGCAGTAGAGCCGGGACTAGCGGGGGGCTCTACGAGCAGTACTTC
TRBV11-2	15	many	TRBD1	TRBJ2-1	CASSLEGQAYNEQFF	TGTGCCAGCAGCTTAGAGGGACAGGCCTACAATGAGCAGTTCTTC
TRBV14	13	NA	NA	TRBJ2-5	CASSQGSGETQYF	TGTGCCAGCAGCCAAGGGTCGGGAGAGACCCAGTACTTC
TRBV5-1	12	many	NA	TRBJ2-3	CASSRNRDTQYF	TGCGCCAGCAGCCGCAATAGGGATACGCAGTATTTT